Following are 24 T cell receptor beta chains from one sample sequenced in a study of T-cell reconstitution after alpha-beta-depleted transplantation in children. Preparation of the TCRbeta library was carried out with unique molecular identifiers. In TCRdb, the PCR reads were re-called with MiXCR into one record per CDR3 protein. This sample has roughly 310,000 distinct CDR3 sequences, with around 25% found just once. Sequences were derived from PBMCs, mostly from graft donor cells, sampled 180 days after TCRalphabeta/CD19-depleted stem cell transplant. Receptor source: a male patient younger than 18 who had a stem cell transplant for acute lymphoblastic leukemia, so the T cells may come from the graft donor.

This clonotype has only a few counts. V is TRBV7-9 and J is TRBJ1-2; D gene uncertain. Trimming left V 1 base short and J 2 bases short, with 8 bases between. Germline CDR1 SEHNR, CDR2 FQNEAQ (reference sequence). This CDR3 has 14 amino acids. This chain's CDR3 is CASSLDYPNYGYTF. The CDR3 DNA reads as TGTGCCAGCAGCTTAGATTACCCGAACTATGGCTACACCTTC.

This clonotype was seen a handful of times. The CDR3 sequence: CASSPRLAHYEQYF. The CDR3 bases are TGTGCCAGCAGCCCGAGACTAGCTCACTACGAGCAGTACTTC. The chain is built from TRBV7-2 and TRBJ2-7, with 7 nucleotides matching TRBD2. V shed 5 bases and J 3 bases; nucleotides not matched to a gene: 7. Germline V gives CDR1 SGHTA, CDR2 FQGNSA. The CDR3 spans 14 residues.

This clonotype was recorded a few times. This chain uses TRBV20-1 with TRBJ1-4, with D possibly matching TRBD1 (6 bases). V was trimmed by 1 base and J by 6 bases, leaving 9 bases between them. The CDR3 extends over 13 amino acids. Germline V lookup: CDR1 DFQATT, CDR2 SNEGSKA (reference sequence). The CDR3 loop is CSARGGPDEKLFF. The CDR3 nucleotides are TGCAGTGCTAGAGGGGGGCCTGATGAAAAACTGTTTTTT.

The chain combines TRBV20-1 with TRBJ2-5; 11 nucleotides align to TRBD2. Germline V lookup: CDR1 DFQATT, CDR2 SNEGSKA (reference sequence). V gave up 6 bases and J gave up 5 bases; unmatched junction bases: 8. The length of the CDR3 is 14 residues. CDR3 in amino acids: CSAIAGGPGETQYF. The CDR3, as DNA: TGCAGTGCCATAGCGGGAGGGCCGGGGGAGACCCAGTACTTC.

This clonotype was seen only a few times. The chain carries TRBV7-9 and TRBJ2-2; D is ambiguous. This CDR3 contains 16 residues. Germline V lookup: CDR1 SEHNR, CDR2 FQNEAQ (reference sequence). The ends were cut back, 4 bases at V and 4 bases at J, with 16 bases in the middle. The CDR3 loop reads CASSSFPRVGTGELFF. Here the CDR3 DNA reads TGTGCCAGCAGCTCCTTTCCTAGAGTTGGCACCGGGGAGCTGTTTTTT.

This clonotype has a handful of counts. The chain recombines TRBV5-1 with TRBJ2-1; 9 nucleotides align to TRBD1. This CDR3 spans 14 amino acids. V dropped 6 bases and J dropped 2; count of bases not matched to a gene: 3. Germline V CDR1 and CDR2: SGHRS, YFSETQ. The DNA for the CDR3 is TGCGCCAGCAATGGACAGGGGACCTACAATGAGCAGTTCTTC. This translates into CASNGQGTYNEQFF.

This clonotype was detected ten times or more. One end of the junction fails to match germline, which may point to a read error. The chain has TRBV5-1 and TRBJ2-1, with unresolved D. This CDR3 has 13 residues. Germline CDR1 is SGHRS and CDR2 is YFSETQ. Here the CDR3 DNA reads TGCGCCAGCAGCCAATCGGAGTATGGCCGGTCGGTCTTC. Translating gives CASSQSEYGRSVF. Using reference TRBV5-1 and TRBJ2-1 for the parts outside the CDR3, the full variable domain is KAGVTQTPRYLIKTRGQQVTLSCSPISGHRSVSWYQQTPGQGLQFLFEYFSETQRNKGNFPGRFSGRQFSNSRSEMNVSTLELGDSALYLCASSQSEYGRSVFGPGTRLTVL.

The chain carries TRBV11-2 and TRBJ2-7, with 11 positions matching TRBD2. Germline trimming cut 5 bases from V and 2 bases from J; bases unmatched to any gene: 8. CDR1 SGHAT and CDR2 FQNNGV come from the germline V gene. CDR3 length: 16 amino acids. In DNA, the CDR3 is TGTGCCAGCAGCAAGTACCCGGGACTAGCGGCCTACGAGCAGTACTTC. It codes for CASSKYPGLAAYEQYF.

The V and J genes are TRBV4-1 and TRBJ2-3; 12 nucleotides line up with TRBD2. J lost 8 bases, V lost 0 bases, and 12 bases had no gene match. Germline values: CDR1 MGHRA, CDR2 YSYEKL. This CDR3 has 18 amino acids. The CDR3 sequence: CASSQDSGLAGRKLTQYF. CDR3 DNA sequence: TGCGCCAGCAGCCAAGATTCCGGACTAGCGGGAAGGAAGCTTACGCAGTATTTT.

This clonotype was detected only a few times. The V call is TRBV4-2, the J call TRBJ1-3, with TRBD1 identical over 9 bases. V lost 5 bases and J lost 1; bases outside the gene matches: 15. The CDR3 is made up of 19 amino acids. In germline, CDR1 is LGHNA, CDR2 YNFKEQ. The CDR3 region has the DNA TGTGCCAGCAGCAACCGATACCGTCCGGGACAGGGTTCTGGAAACACCATATATTTT. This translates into CASSNRYRPGQGSGNTIYF.

The CDR3: CASSLGFGNQPQHF. The CDR3 nucleotides are TGTGCCAGCAGCTTGGGATTTGGCAATCAGCCCCAGCATTTT. The chain couples TRBV5-8 to TRBJ1-5; D is uncertain. This CDR3 comprises 14 residues. V was trimmed by 0 bases and J by 2 bases, leaving 6 bases between them. In germline, CDR1 is SGHTS, CDR2 YDEGEE.

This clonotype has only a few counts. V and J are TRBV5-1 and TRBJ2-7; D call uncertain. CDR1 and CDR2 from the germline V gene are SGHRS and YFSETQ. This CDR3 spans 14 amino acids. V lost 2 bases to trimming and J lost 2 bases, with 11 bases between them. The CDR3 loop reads CASSFASGTYEQYF. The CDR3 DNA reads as TGCGCCAGCAGCTTTGCATCGGGTACCTACGAGCAGTACTTC.

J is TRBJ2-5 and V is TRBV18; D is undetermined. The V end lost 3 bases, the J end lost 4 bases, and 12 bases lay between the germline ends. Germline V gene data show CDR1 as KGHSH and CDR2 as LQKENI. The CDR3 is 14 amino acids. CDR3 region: CASSPLRIGETQYF. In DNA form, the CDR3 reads TGTGCCAGCTCACCTCTGAGGATCGGAGAGACCCAGTACTTC.

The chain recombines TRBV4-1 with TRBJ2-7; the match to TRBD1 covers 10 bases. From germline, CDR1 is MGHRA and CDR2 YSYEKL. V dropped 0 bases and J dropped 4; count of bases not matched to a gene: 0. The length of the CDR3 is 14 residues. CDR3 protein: CASSQEDRGYEQYF. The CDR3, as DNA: TGCGCCAGCAGCCAAGAGGACAGGGGGTACGAGCAGTACTTC.

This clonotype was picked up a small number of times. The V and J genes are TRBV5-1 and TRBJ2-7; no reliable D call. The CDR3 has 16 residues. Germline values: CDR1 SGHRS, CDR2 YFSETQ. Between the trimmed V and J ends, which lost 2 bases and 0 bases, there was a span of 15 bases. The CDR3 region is CASSFDPLDPSYEQYF. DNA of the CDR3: TGCGCCAGCAGCTTTGATCCCCTGGACCCCTCCTACGAGCAGTACTTC.

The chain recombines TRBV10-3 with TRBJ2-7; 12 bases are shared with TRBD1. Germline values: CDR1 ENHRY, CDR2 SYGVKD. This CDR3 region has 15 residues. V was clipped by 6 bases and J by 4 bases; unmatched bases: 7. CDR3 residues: CAIRTGTGGVYEQYF. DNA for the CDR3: TGTGCCATCAGGACCGGGACAGGGGGCGTTTACGAGCAGTACTTC.

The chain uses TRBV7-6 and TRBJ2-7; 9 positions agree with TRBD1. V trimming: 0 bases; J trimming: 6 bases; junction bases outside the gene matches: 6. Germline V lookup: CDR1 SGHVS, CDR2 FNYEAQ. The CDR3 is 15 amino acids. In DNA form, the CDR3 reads TGTGCCAGCAGCTTAGCCCCCGGGACAGGGTTCGAGCAGTACTTC. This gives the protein CASSLAPGTGFEQYF. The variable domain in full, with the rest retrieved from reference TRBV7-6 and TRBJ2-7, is GAGVSQSPRYKVTKRGQDVALRCDPISGHVSLYWYRQALGQGPEFLTYFNYEAQQDKSGLPNDRFSAERPEGSISTLTIQRTEQRDSAMYRCASSLAPGTGFEQYFGPGTRLTVT.

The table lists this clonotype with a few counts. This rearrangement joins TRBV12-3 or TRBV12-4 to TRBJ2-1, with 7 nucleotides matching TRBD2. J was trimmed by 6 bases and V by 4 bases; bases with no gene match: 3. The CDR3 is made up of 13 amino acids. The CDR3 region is CASSWTRGNEQFF. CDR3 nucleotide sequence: TGTGCCAGCAGTTGGACTAGAGGCAATGAGCAGTTCTTC.

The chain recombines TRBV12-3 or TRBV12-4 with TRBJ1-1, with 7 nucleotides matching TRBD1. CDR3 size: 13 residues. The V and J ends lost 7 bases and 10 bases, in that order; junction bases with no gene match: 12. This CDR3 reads CASNQGGRPRAFF. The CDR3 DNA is TGTGCCAGCAATCAGGGGGGCCGCCCTCGAGCTTTCTTT.

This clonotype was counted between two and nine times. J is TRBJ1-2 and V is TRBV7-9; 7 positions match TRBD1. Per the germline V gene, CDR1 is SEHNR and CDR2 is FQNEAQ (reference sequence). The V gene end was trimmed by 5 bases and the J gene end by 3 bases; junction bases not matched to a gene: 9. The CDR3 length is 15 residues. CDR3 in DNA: TGTGCCAGCAGCGTCCCACCTACAGGGGACTATGGCTACACCTTC. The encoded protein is CASSVPPTGDYGYTF.

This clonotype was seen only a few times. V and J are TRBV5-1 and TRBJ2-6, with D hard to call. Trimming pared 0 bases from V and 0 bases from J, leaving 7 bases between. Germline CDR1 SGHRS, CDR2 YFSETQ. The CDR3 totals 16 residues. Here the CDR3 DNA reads TGCGCCAGCAGCTTGGATGGGGACTCTGGGGCCAACGTCCTGACTTTC. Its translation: CASSLDGDSGANVLTF.

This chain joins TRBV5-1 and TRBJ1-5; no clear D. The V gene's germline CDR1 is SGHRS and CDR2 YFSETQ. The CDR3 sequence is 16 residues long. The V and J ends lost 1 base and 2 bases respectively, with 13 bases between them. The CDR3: CASSLRVRLGNQPQHF. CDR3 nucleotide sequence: TGCGCCAGCAGCTTGAGGGTACGGCTTGGCAATCAGCCCCAGCATTTT. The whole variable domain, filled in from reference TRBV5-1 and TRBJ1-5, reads KAGVTQTPRYLIKTRGQQVTLSCSPISGHRSVSWYQQTPGQGLQFLFEYFSETQRNKGNFPGRFSGRQFSNSRSEMNVSTLELGDSALYLCASSLRVRLGNQPQHFGDGTRLSIL.

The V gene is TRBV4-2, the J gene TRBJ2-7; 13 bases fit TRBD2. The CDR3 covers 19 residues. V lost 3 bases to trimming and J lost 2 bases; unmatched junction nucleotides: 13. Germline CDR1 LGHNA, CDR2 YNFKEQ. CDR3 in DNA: TGTGCCAGCAGCCAGGGAGGCGGACTAGCGGGAGAAAGGGCCTACGAGCAGTACTTC. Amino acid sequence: CASSQGGGLAGERAYEQYF.

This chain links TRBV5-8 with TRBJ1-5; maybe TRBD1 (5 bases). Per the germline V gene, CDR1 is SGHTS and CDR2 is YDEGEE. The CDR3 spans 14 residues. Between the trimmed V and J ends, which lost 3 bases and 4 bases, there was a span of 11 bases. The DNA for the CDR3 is TGTGCCAGCAGCTCCCGACAGAATAATCAGCCCCAGCATTTT. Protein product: CASSSRQNNQPQHF.